These T cell receptor beta chains were read from a single sample in a study of identical twins. TCRdb reprocessed the 5' RACE reads via MiXCR and lists one record per CDR3 protein. The repertoire holds 640,000 or so distinct CDR3 sequences, 6% to 6.5% seen once, with about 2% in the top ten. The sample comprised naive T cells sorted from blood. Every receptor here comes from a man in his late teens or twenties in good health. Both conserved end residues are part of each CDR3. Each record gives: clone size, CDR3 length, J gene, V gene, D gene, CDR3 DNA, CDR3 protein. D genes are given only for firm matches. Only part of the rows carry a size: once, few, many, or a class if the clone is expanded.

many | 12 | TRBJ2-4 | TRBV21-1 | - | TGTGCCAGCAGCAAAGTTAGCGACATTCAGTACTTC | CASSKVSDIQYF
few | 15 | TRBJ2-3 | TRBV20-1 | TRBD1 | TGCAGTGCTACTCGACAGGGGTTCCGGGACGGAACGCAGTATTTT | CSATRQGFRDGTQYF
- | 15 | TRBJ2-3 | TRBV7-7 | TRBD2 | TGTGCCAGCAGCCCGGGGAGCGGGAGGTCAGATACGCAGTATTTT | CASSPGSGRSDTQYF
many | 12 | TRBJ2-7 | TRBV24-1 | - | TGTGCCACCAGCACAACAGACTACGAGCAGTACTTC | CATSTTDYEQYF
many | 15 | TRBJ2-1 | TRBV12-3/TRBV12-4 | TRBD2 | TGTGCCAGCAGTTTAACTAGCGGGAGGGCCGGTGAGCAGTTCTTC | CASSLTSGRAGEQFF
many | 16 | TRBJ1-6 | TRBV5-1 | TRBD1 | TGCGCCAGCAGCTTGAGGGGACAGGGCCCTAATTCACCCCTCCACTTT | CASSLRGQGPNSPLHF
many | 14 | TRBJ1-5 | TRBV20-1 | TRBD1 | TGCAGTGCTACGGACAGGGAGGGCAATCAGCCCCAGCATTTT | CSATDREGNQPQHF
many | 13 | TRBJ1-5 | TRBV20-1 | - | TGCAGTGCTAGAGGTGGGAACACGCGGCCCCAGCATTTT | CSARGGNTRPQHF
many | 17 | TRBJ1-5 | TRBV6-1 | - | TGTGCCAGCAGTGATTGGGTGGGGGCTGGCTGGGATCAGCCCCAGCATTTT | CASSDWVGAGWDQPQHF
- | 14 | TRBJ1-5 | TRBV20-1 | - | TGCAGTGCTAGCGACAGCCTTAGCAATCAGCCCCAGCATTTT | CSASDSLSNQPQHF
many | 18 | TRBJ2-1 | TRBV4-2 | - | TGTGCCAGCAGCCAAGAAATCTCGGGGGCCCGTTCCTACAATGAGCAGTTCTTC | CASSQEISGARSYNEQFF
many | 15 | TRBJ1-1 | TRBV7-8 | - | TGTGCCAGCACCCAACAGGGCTCTCCTTTCACTGAAGCTTTCTTT | CASTQQGSPFTEAFF
few | 11 | TRBJ2-5 | TRBV30 | - | TGTGCCTGGAGTTTCAAAGAGACCCAGTACTTC | CAWSFKETQYF
many | 15 | TRBJ2-5 | TRBV7-9 | - | TGTGCCAGCAGCTTACCCGGACAGTACCAAGAGACCCAGTACTTC | CASSLPGQYQETQYF
many | 15 | TRBJ2-3 | TRBV10-3 | TRBD2 | TGTGCCATCAGTGGGGGACTAGCGGGATCAAATACGCAGTATTTT | CAISGGLAGSNTQYF
few | 16 | TRBJ1-3 | TRBV3-1 | TRBD1 | TGTGCCAGCAGCCGATCGGACAGGGTCTCTGGAAACACCATATATTTT | CASSRSDRVSGNTIYF
many | 13 | TRBJ2-7 | TRBV25-1 | - | TGTGCCAGCAGTGTCGCACAGGGCTACGAGCAGTACTTC | CASSVAQGYEQYF
many | 13 | TRBJ1-5 | TRBV6-2/TRBV6-3 | - | TGTGCCAGCAGCTTGGGTTGGGGACAGCCCCAGCATTTT | CASSLGWGQPQHF
many | 16 | TRBJ1-3 | TRBV9 | TRBD1 | TGTGCCAGCAGCGTAGGCGGACAGGCTTTTGGAAACACCATATATTTT | CASSVGGQAFGNTIYF
- | 12 | TRBJ2-1 | TRBV29-1 | - | TGCAGCGTTGGCGACAACTACAATGAGCAGTTCTTC | CSVGDNYNEQFF
many | 13 | TRBJ2-3 | TRBV20-1 | - | TGCAGTGCTAGACCCCCGGTCCGGGATACGCAGTATTTT | CSARPPVRDTQYF
many | 14 | TRBJ1-1 | TRBV5-1 | - | TGCGCCAGCAGCTTGATGGCAGCGAACACTGAAGCTTTCTTT | CASSLMAANTEAFF
many | 13 | TRBJ2-3 | TRBV12-3/TRBV12-4 | - | TGTGCCAGCACCACCTACCGCACAGATACGCAGTATTTT | CASTTYRTDTQYF
many | 12 | TRBJ2-5 | TRBV6-2/TRBV6-3 | - | TGTGCCAGCAGTTACCTCCAAGAGACCCAGTACTTC | CASSYLQETQYF
many | 15 | TRBJ1-2 | TRBV5-1 | - | TGCGCCAGCAGCTTGGCCGCGCGGGCCGGCTATGGCTACACCTTC | CASSLAARAGYGYTF
- | 15 | TRBJ2-5 | TRBV4-1 | - | TGCGCCAGCAGCCAAGGTGTAGGGGTGAAAGAGACCCAGTACTTC | CASSQGVGVKETQYF
many | 14 | TRBJ1-2 | TRBV25-1 | TRBD1 | TGTGCCAGCAGTGGGGACAGTCGGTCCTATGGCTACACCTTC | CASSGDSRSYGYTF
few | 13 | TRBJ2-1 | TRBV20-1 | - | TGCAGTGCTAATTATGCAGGGAGCAATGAGCAGTTCTTC | CSANYAGSNEQFF
- | 12 | TRBJ1-1 | TRBV29-1 | - | TGCAGCGTTGACAGGACACTCACTGAAGCTTTCTTT | CSVDRTLTEAFF
many | 14 | TRBJ2-1 | TRBV4-3 | - | TGTGCCAGCAGCCAAGGGGGTTCCTACAATGAGCAGTTCTTC | CASSQGGSYNEQFF
few | 13 | TRBJ2-1 | TRBV6-1 | - | TGTGCCAGCATGGGGGGCGCGGGGAATGAGCAGTTCTTC | CASMGGAGNEQFF
many | 14 | TRBJ1-3 | TRBV10-3 | - | TGTGCCATCAGTCAAGGGGCCTCTGGAAACACCATATATTTT | CAISQGASGNTIYF
few | 14 | TRBJ2-5 | TRBV12-3/TRBV12-4 | - | TGTGCCAGCAGGGCGGGACGACCGGGGGAGACCCAGTACTTC | CASRAGRPGETQYF
many | 14 | TRBJ2-1 | TRBV20-1 | - | TGCAGTGCTCAACCGGGACTCCAAGGGGCTGGGCAGTTCTTC | CSAQPGLQGAGQFF
many | 13 | TRBJ2-7 | TRBV2 | - | TGTGCCAGCAGTGAAGGGCTTATCTACGAGCAGTACTTC | CASSEGLIYEQYF
many | 13 | TRBJ1-5 | TRBV29-1 | - | TGCAGCGTTGCTCAGAATAGCAATCAGCCCCAGCATTTT | CSVAQNSNQPQHF
many | 15 | TRBJ2-2 | TRBV20-1 | - | TGCAGTGCTAGCCGAGGCGAAAAGGGCACCGGGGAGCTGTTTTTT | CSASRGEKGTGELFF
many | 14 | TRBJ2-1 | TRBV12-3/TRBV12-4 | TRBD2 | TGTGCCAGCAGTCTTAGCGGGAGGGCTAATGAGCAGTTCTTC | CASSLSGRANEQFF
many | 14 | TRBJ2-4 | TRBV20-1 | - | TGCAGTGCTAGAGCCCTGGACAGCAGAAACATTCAGTACTTC | CSARALDSRNIQYF
- | 15 | TRBJ1-2 | TRBV4-1 | - | TGCGCCAGCAGCCAGACAGGACTGACTAACTATGGCTACACCTTC | CASSQTGLTNYGYTF
few | 19 | TRBJ2-1 | TRBV6-1 | TRBD2 | TGTGCCAGCATTCTGGGGGGACTAGCGAGAGGAAGCTCCTACAATGAGCAGTTCTTC | CASILGGLARGSSYNEQFF
few | 15 | TRBJ2-5 | TRBV4-2 | - | TGTGCCATCCTTAGACTCCCCCAGGGGGGAGAGACCCAGTACTTC | CAILRLPQGGETQYF
many | 16 | TRBJ2-2 | TRBV12-3/TRBV12-4 | TRBD1 | TGTGCCAGCAGTTTAATGGACAGGGTTAACACCGGGGAGCTGTTTTTT | CASSLMDRVNTGELFF
many | 14 | TRBJ2-1 | TRBV7-9 | TRBD2 | TGTGCCAGCAGCCTGGGACTAGCGCATAATGAGCAGTTCTTC | CASSLGLAHNEQFF
many | 13 | TRBJ1-3 | TRBV6-1 | TRBD1 | TGTGCCACCCTTAGGGGGCCCGGAAACACCATATATTTT | CATLRGPGNTIYF
many | 14 | TRBJ2-5 | TRBV12-3/TRBV12-4 | TRBD1 | TGTGCCAGCAGTTCGCTGGGACAGCAAGAGACCCAGTACTTC | CASSSLGQQETQYF
many | 14 | TRBJ2-7 | TRBV11-2 | TRBD2 | TGTGCCAGCAGCTCGGGACTAGCGGACTACGAGCAGTACTTC | CASSSGLADYEQYF
few | 16 | TRBJ1-1 | TRBV4-3 | - | TGCGCCAGCAGCCAAGATAGGGGTATTCGGGACACTGAAGCTTTCTTT | CASSQDRGIRDTEAFF
many | 13 | TRBJ1-1 | TRBV7-9 | - | TGTGCCAGCAGCTCCATCTCTAACACTGAAGCTTTCTTT | CASSSISNTEAFF
many | 14 | TRBJ2-3 | TRBV5-1 | - | TGCGCCAGCCGACTGGGGGGAACGACAGATACGCAGTATTTT | CASRLGGTTDTQYF
few | 14 | TRBJ2-3 | TRBV4-1 | TRBD2 | TGCGCCAGCAGCCAAGAGTTTACGGCGGGAGGTGTGTATTTT | CASSQEFTAGGVYF
- | 14 | TRBJ2-7 | TRBV5-1 | - | TGCGCCAGCGACGCATATCCGGGACGTAGCGAGCAGTACTTC | CASDAYPGRSEQYF
few | 12 | TRBJ2-5 | TRBV28 | - | TGTGCCAGCAGTTTTGGGACAAAGGCCCAGTACTTC | CASSFGTKAQYF
many | 14 | TRBJ2-1 | TRBV6-5 | TRBD2 | TGTGCCAGCAGTTCGGGGGGAGTCTACAATGAGCAGTTCTTC | CASSSGGVYNEQFF
few | 13 | TRBJ2-2 | TRBV2 | - | TGTGCCAGCAGTGAACAGGAGACCGGGGAGCTGTTTTTT | CASSEQETGELFF